This entry lists 23 T cell receptor beta chains sequenced from one sample in a study of blood T cells in healthy people across ages. Combining a sample-barcoded 5' primer with a J-beta primer mix, a second PCR ran for about 7 to 11 cycles. TCRdb redid the calling of the 5' RACE reads with MiXCR, one entry per CDR3 protein. The sample contains about 280,000 distinct CDR3 sequences, roughly 27% of which appear only once. The sequenced sample consisted of blood. The receptors stem from a woman in her 70s in good health.

This clonotype was picked up a small number of times. V gene TRBV6-6 combines with J gene TRBJ2-3; 11 bases map to TRBD1. This CDR3 has 15 residues. Germline V lookup: CDR1 MNHNY, CDR2 SVGAGI (reference sequence). J lost 3 bases, V lost 6 bases, and 5 bases had no gene match. CDR3 in amino acids: CASSRRDRGTDTQYF. The CDR3 coding sequence is TGTGCCAGCAGCCGTCGGGACAGGGGGACAGATACGCAGTATTTT.

This clonotype turned up a few times. CDR3: CASSQVRWRSNEKLFF. CDR3 nucleotide sequence: TGTGCCAGCAGCCAAGTTCGCTGGAGATCTAATGAAAAACTGTTTTTT. V and J are TRBV3-1 and TRBJ1-4; unclear D gene. The CDR3 runs 16 residues. Germline V lookup: CDR1 LGHDT, CDR2 YNNKEL (reference sequence). Trimming stripped 1 base from V and 3 bases from J, with 12 bases between.

The chain employs TRBV27 and TRBJ1-1; D possibly corresponds to TRBD1 (6 bases). The length of the CDR3 is 13 residues. Trimming shortened V by 5 bases and J by 5 bases, and 12 bases separated the two germline ends. The germline gives CDR1 MNHEY, CDR2 SMNVEV (reference sequence). DNA of the CDR3: TGTGCCAGCAGTACCCAACAGGGAACTGAAGCTTTCTTT. Translation gives CASSTQQGTEAFF.

This clonotype was observed a few times. At one end, the junction sequence differs from germline, possibly due to a read error. This CDR3 is CTTSDPSGSSYEQYF. The CDR3 nucleotides are TGTACCACCAGTGACCCTAGCGGGAGCTCCTACGAGCAGTACTTC. This chain links TRBV24-1 with TRBJ2-7; 10 bases agree with TRBD2. Germline loops: CDR1 KGHDR, CDR2 SFDVKD. The CDR3 has 15 residues.

The chain carries TRBV5-1 and TRBJ2-5; D uncertain. The J call may be wrong; the DNA end is better matched by TRBJ2-7. This CDR3 is 11 amino acids long. Germline CDR1 is SGHRS and CDR2 is YFSETQ. The CDR3: CASSEMSEQYF. In DNA, the CDR3 is TGCGCCAGCAGCGAAATGAGCGAGCAGTACTTC.

This chain joins TRBV12-3 or TRBV12-4 and TRBJ1-4; tentatively, D is TRBD1 (5 bases). The V gene lost 3 bases and the J gene lost 10 bases, with 12 bases spanning the gap. CDR3 length: 13 residues. CDR3 sequence: CASSFATGGKLFF. CDR3 sequence (DNA): TGTGCCAGCAGTTTTGCTACTGGGGGAAAACTGTTTTTT.

The chain combines TRBV6-1 with TRBJ2-1; TRBD2 aligns across 13 bases. CDR3 length equals 15 residues. CDR1 and CDR2 (germline): MNHNS, SASEGT. J gave up 7 bases and V 2 bases, and 2 bases lay outside the gene matches. The CDR3 region is CASSERTSGSNEQFF. CDR3 DNA sequence: TGTGCCAGCAGTGAAAGGACTAGCGGGAGTAATGAGCAGTTCTTC.

The sample holds many counts of this clonotype. The J gene is TRBJ2-5, the V gene TRBV5-5; either TRBD1 or TRBD2 may fit D (5 bases each). CDR3 length: 13 amino acids. The V gene lost 5 bases and the J gene lost 4 bases, with 12 bases spanning the gap. CDR1 is SGHKS, CDR2 YYEKEE, per germline (reference sequence). For the CDR3, the DNA is TGTGCCAGCAGTCCAGGGACGGTAGAGACCCAGTACTTC. Its protein product is CASSPGTVETQYF.

The V and J genes are TRBV7-3 and TRBJ2-5; TRBD1 agrees at 12 bases. V shed 4 bases and J 5 bases; nucleotides not matched to a gene: 5. This CDR3 region has 15 residues. Looked up from germline, CDR1 is SGHTA and CDR2 is FQGTGA. The CDR3 DNA is TGTGCCAGCAGCTCAGGGACAGGGGGCGGGGAGACCCAGTACTTC. Residues: CASSSGTGGGETQYF. The full variable domain, with the rest looked up from reference TRBV7-3 and TRBJ2-5, is GAGVSQTPSNKVTEKGKYVELRCDPISGHTALYWYRQSLGQGPEFLIYFQGTGAADDSGLPNDRFFAVRPEGSVSTLKIQRTERGDSAVYLCASSSGTGGGETQYFGPGTRLLVL.

This clonotype was picked up many times. V usage is TRBV4-3 and J usage is TRBJ2-1; D might be TRBD2 (5 bases). Trimming removed 1 base at V and 10 bases at J, with 14 bases between. This CDR3 spans 14 amino acids. Germline CDR1 LGHNA, CDR2 YSLEER. Here the CDR3 DNA reads TGCGCCAGCAGCCAAGCAAACTTCCCGGGGGAGCAGTTCTTC. This codes for CASSQANFPGEQFF.

This clonotype has just a few counts. This rearrangement joins TRBV27 to TRBJ2-3, with D unclear. Trimming took 0 bases from V and 2 from J, leaving 12 bases between them. Germline lookup yields CDR1 MNHEY and CDR2 SMNVEV (reference sequence). The CDR3 contains 16 residues. In DNA, the CDR3 is TGTGCCAGCAGTTTATCTCTGGGCGACAACACAGATACGCAGTATTTT. Translated: CASSLSLGDNTDTQYF.

In DNA, the CDR3 is TGTGCCAGCAGCTTAGACAGTGGATCCTACAATGAGCAGTTCTTC. This codes for CASSLDSGSYNEQFF. This chain links TRBV7-3 with TRBJ2-1, with D maybe TRBD1 (5 bases). The CDR3 consists of 15 residues. Germline V gene data show CDR1 as SGHTA and CDR2 as FQGTGA. V was cut by 2 bases and J by 1 base, with 9 bases left in between.

A remark on this clonotype: At one end the junction does not follow the germline gene, possibly because of a read error. This sequence joins TRBV9 and TRBJ2-5, with 11 nucleotides matching TRBD2. From germline, CDR1 is SGDLS and CDR2 YYNGEE. This CDR3 spans 14 amino acids. The DNA of the CDR3 is TGCGCCAGCAGCGGGACTAGCGGAGGAGAGACCCAGTACTTC. As protein: CASSGTSGGETQYF.

This clonotype was found many times. The V gene is TRBV5-5, the J gene TRBJ2-3; D might be TRBD2 (6 bases). The V gene's germline CDR1 is SGHKS and CDR2 YYEKEE (reference sequence). Trimming left V 0 bases short and J 6 bases short, with 14 bases between. This CDR3 comprises 15 residues. CDR3 amino acids: CASSLAFGGVDTQYF. CDR3 nucleotide sequence: TGTGCCAGCAGCTTGGCCTTCGGAGGGGTGGATACGCAGTATTTT.

Comments on this clonotype: The CDR3 does not close with the conserved phenylalanine or tryptophan, likely indicating a read error. The chain links TRBV29-1 to TRBJ2-7; D might be TRBD1 or TRBD2, each matching 5 bases. CDR3 length: 12 amino acids. Trimming shortened V by 6 bases and J by 0 bases, and 9 bases separated the two germline ends. Germline V gene data show CDR1 as SQVTM and CDR2 as ANQGSEA. The CDR3 here is CSVRDLSYEQYL. The CDR3 DNA sequence: TGCAGCGTCCGGGACCTCTCCTACGAGCAGTACCTC.

This clonotype showed up just a few times. The chain carries TRBV6-2 or TRBV6-3 and TRBJ2-1; the D gene is possibly TRBD1 (6 bases). This CDR3 has 14 amino acids. Germline lookup yields CDR1 MNHEY and CDR2 SVGEGT. V was pared by 6 bases and J by 6 bases, with 15 bases between. Written as DNA, the CDR3 is TGTGCCAGCAGCCGACACTTGGACAGCAATGAGCAGTTCTTC. It specifies CASSRHLDSNEQFF.

This clonotype was picked up a small number of times. The chain joins TRBV7-6 to TRBJ2-1, with 7 bases matching TRBD2. J gave up 2 bases and V 3 bases, and 4 bases lay outside the gene matches. CDR1 is SGHVS, CDR2 FNYEAQ, per germline. The CDR3 has 15 residues. CDR3 sequence (DNA): TGTGCCAGCAGCTTCCGGGAGGCCCCCTACAATGAGCAGTTCTTC. Residues: CASSFREAPYNEQFF.

This clonotype was observed a handful of times. J is TRBJ2-5 and V is TRBV24-1, with TRBD1 matching over 10 bases. This CDR3 region has 12 residues. Germline V gene data show CDR1 as KGHDR and CDR2 as SFDVKD. V shed 9 bases, J shed 5 bases, and the junction held 2 bases outside the gene matches. Here the CDR3 DNA reads TGTGCCACCGGGACAGGGGACGAGACCCAGTACTTC. This sequence encodes CATGTGDETQYF.

The chain has TRBV7-2 and TRBJ2-7; the D gene is possibly TRBD2 (6 bases). Germline values: CDR1 SGHTA, CDR2 FQGNSA. The CDR3 totals 16 residues. The V gene lost 1 base and the J gene lost 7 bases, with 20 bases spanning the gap. CDR3 sequence reads: CASSLDRRLSAGEQYF. Here the CDR3 DNA reads TGTGCCAGCAGCTTAGACCGTAGGCTGTCTGCGGGAGAGCAGTACTTC.

The chain joins TRBV3-1 to TRBJ2-1; D is unresolved. Between the trimmed V and J ends, which lost 0 bases and 14 bases, there was a span of 11 bases. The germline CDR1 and CDR2 sequences are LGHDT and YNNKEL (reference sequence). This CDR3 is built from 12 residues. CDR3 amino acids: CASSQDTRREFF. CDR3 nucleotides: TGTGCCAGCAGCCAAGATACAAGAAGGGAGTTCTTC.

This clonotype came up a few times. The chain couples TRBV7-9 to TRBJ2-1; the match to TRBD2 covers 13 bases. The CDR3 runs 17 residues. Germline V CDR1 and CDR2: SEHNR, FQNEAQ (reference sequence). Trimming cost V 3 bases and J 2 bases; bases outside gene matches: 4. CDR3 amino acids: CASSFGTSGKAYNEQFF. CDR3 DNA: TGTGCCAGCAGCTTTGGGACTAGCGGGAAAGCCTACAATGAGCAGTTCTTC.

The gene calls are TRBV15 and TRBJ2-1; D not resolved. Germline V lookup: CDR1 LNHNV, CDR2 YYDKDF (reference sequence). This CDR3 comprises 14 residues. V was clipped by 6 bases and J by 0 bases, with 9 bases between them. The CDR3 nucleotides read TGTGCCACCAGTGTCATCCGCTCCTACAATGAGCAGTTCTTC. Translated: CATSVIRSYNEQFF. The full variable domain, with the rest looked up from reference TRBV15 and TRBJ2-1, is DAMVIQNPRYQVTQFGKPVTLSCSQTLNHNVMYWYQQKSSQAPKLLFHYYDKDFNNEADTPDNFQSRRPNTSFCFLDIRSPGLGDTAMYLCATSVIRSYNEQFFGPGTRLTVL.

This clonotype was counted between two and nine times. The rearrangement joins TRBV28 to TRBJ2-3, with TRBD2 matching over 7 bases. CDR1 and CDR2 (germline): MDHEN, SYDVKM. The CDR3 runs to 14 residues. The CDR3 region is CSSGLSTKTDTQYF. Here the CDR3 DNA reads TGTAGCTCGGGACTATCCACCAAGACAGATACGCAGTATTTT.